Presented here are 18 T cell receptor beta chains from one specimen sequenced in a study of T cell responses to AZD1222 COVID-19 vaccine. TCRdb keeps only in-frame clones here, not all; method: immunoSEQ multiplex PCR. This repertoire shows about 160,000 clones, about 92% found once; its top ten account for roughly 0.9%. The sequencing here drew on peripheral blood, taken on day 0 of AZD1222 vaccination. The receptor set was obtained from an adult in good health.

This clone showed up just once. V and J are TRBV2 and TRBJ2-3, with a possible D match to TRBD2 (6 bases). Trimming removed 9 bases from V and 7 bases from J, with 11 bases in between. Per the germline V gene, CDR1 is SNHLY and CDR2 is FYNNEI. This CDR3 has 11 residues. The CDR3 region is CASGGLYTQYF. For the CDR3, the DNA is TGTGCCAGTGGAGGGCTGTATACGCAGTATTTT.

The J gene is TRBJ2-7, the V gene TRBV2; the D gene could be TRBD1 or TRBD2 (6 bases each). Trimming removed 7 bases at V and 2 bases at J, with 21 bases between. Germline V gene data show CDR1 as SNHLY and CDR2 as FYNNEI. CDR3 length: 16 residues. CDR3 nucleotide sequence: TGTGCCAGCATGGGGGAGGACAGAATTAATCCCTACGAGCAGTACTTC. Translating gives CASMGEDRINPYEQYF.

This chain links TRBV3-1 (or the pseudogene TRBV3-2) with TRBJ2-3, with TRBD2 identical over 8 bases. The trim removed 0 bases at V and 2 bases at J, leaving 10 bases unmatched. This CDR3 has 18 amino acids. Germline CDR1 is LGHDT and CDR2 is YNNKEL (reference sequence). Here the CDR3 DNA reads TGTGCCAGCAGCCAAGAGTCCCTTTTCGGGGGGGTCACAGATACGCAGTATTTT. Its translation is CASSQESLFGGVTDTQYF.

The V and J genes are TRBV3-1 (or the pseudogene TRBV3-2) and TRBJ1-6; D uncertain. There are 15 residues in the CDR3. The V gene's germline CDR1 is LGHDT and CDR2 YNNKEL (reference sequence). With 3 bases removed from V and 11 bases from J, the gap between germline ends came to 17 bases. The DNA for the CDR3 is TGTGCCAGCAGCCATCTAAACTCGGGATTGGCACCCCTCCACTTT. Its translation is CASSHLNSGLAPLHF.

The chain links TRBV7-2 to TRBJ2-1, with D uncertain. Germline CDR1 SGHTA, CDR2 FQGNSA. CDR3 length: 13 residues. V was pared by 3 bases and J by 6 bases, with 9 bases between. In DNA, the CDR3 is TGTGCCAGCAGCTTCGCGGTGACCAATGAGCAGTTCTTC. Translating it yields CASSFAVTNEQFF.

This chain connects TRBV6-1 to TRBJ1-3; weak D call: TRBD1 (5 bases). Germline V gene data show CDR1 as MNHNS and CDR2 as SASEGT. Trimming took off 2 bases at V and 3 bases at J, with 11 bases between the two ends. CDR3 length: 15 residues. The CDR3 DNA follows: TGTGCCAGCAGTGAACGGGCAGGGAGTGGAAACACCATATATTTT. Translation: CASSERAGSGNTIYF.

The chain employs TRBV21-1 and TRBJ2-7. TRBV21-1 is annotated as a pseudogene. This CDR3 region has 15 residues. CDR3 loop: CASSKSIGTTYEQYF. CDR3 in DNA: TGTGCCAGCAGCAAATCGATCGGCACAACCTACGAGCAGTACTTC.

The chain combines TRBV7-2 with TRBJ1-2, with a tentative D call TRBD1 (6 bases). V lost 9 bases and J lost 5, with 19 bases in between. CDR1 and CDR2 from the germline V gene are SGHTA and FQGNSA. The CDR3 sequence is 14 residues long. The CDR3 loop is CASSTGARDYGYTF. For the CDR3, the DNA is TGTGCCAGTTCAACGGGGGCCCGGGATTATGGCTACACCTTC.

CDR3 in DNA: TGTGCCAGCAGCGTAGCTTCGGGACAGGGGGCAGCAGGAAACACCATATATTTT. Protein sequence: CASSVASGQGAAGNTIYF. The chain combines TRBV9 with TRBJ1-3, with 12 bases that match TRBD1. Trimming at V came to 0 bases and at J to 4 bases, leaving 8 bases not matched to a gene. The CDR3 covers 18 residues. CDR1 SGDLS and CDR2 YYNGEE come from the germline V gene.

The rearrangement uses TRBV5-1 and TRBJ2-1, with a possible D match to TRBD2 (6 bases). The ends were cut back, 2 bases at V and 9 bases at J, with 12 bases in the middle. In germline, CDR1 is SGHRS, CDR2 YFSETQ. The CDR3 has 13 residues. CDR3: CASSFPGVGEQFF. The CDR3 region has the DNA TGCGCCAGCAGCTTTCCGGGAGTAGGTGAGCAGTTCTTC.

The V gene is TRBV11-2, the J gene TRBJ2-7; either TRBD1 or TRBD2 may supply D (6 bases each). The germline V gene encodes CDR1 SGHAT and CDR2 FQNNGV. With 5 bases removed from V and 7 bases from J, the gap between germline ends came to 21 bases. The CDR3 length is 15 residues. This CDR3 reads CASSPPGGPRAEQYF. The CDR3 nucleotides read TGTGCCAGCAGCCCGCCTGGGGGGCCGAGAGCTGAGCAGTACTTC.

The genes are TRBV19 and TRBJ2-1, with D perhaps being TRBD1 or TRBD2 (6 bases each). The CDR3 covers 15 residues. Germline V gene sequence: CDR1 LNHDA, CDR2 SQIVND (reference sequence). V was cut by 7 bases and J by 5 bases, with 18 bases left in between. The CDR3 loop reads CASNRGPSRDNEQFF. The CDR3 DNA reads as TGTGCCAGTAACCGGGGGCCGTCTAGGGACAATGAGCAGTTCTTC.

The chain couples TRBV12-3 or TRBV12-4 to TRBJ1-5, with TRBD1 as a possible D gene (6 bases). The CDR3 has 13 amino acids. Deletions cut 8 bases from V and 6 bases from J, with 14 bases between. The CDR3 nucleotides read TGTGCCAGCGGAACAGGGACGGTTCAGCCCCAGCATTTT. It specifies CASGTGTVQPQHF.

The chain employs TRBV28 and TRBJ1-5; D uncertain. V was pared by 3 bases and J by 1 base, with 10 bases between. There are 15 residues in the CDR3. Germline V gives CDR1 MDHEN, CDR2 SYDVKM. For the CDR3, the DNA is TGTGCCAGCAGTTTGGGCAGGCCGAGCAATCAGCCCCAGCATTTT. Translating it yields CASSLGRPSNQPQHF.

The CDR3 is CASSEPLGKLFF. Written as DNA, the CDR3 is TGTGCCAGCAGCGAACCCCTGGGGAAACTGTTTTTT. The rearrangement links TRBV5-5 to TRBJ1-4, with D hard to call. This CDR3 contains 12 residues. The germline V and J ends were trimmed by 4 bases and 11 bases, with 12 bases remaining between them. Germline V gene data show CDR1 as SGHKS and CDR2 as YYEKEE (reference sequence).

The chain recombines TRBV3-1 (or the pseudogene TRBV3-2) with TRBJ2-7, with D hard to call. Trimming stripped 0 bases from V and 3 bases from J, with 12 bases between. The CDR3 is 15 residues long. The germline V gene has CDR1 LGHDT and CDR2 YNNKEL (reference sequence). CDR3 bases: TGTGCCAGCAGCCAAGAAGGGAAGGGCAGCTACGAGCAGTACTTC. It yields the protein CASSQEGKGSYEQYF.

This sequence joins TRBV2 and TRBJ1-5; D is unresolved. Deletions cut 4 bases from V and 7 bases from J, with 17 bases between. The germline CDR1 and CDR2 sequences are SNHLY and FYNNEI. The CDR3 sequence is 15 residues long. This CDR3 is CASSALETFPQPQHF. The CDR3 DNA follows: TGTGCCAGCAGTGCTCTTGAAACTTTCCCCCAGCCCCAGCATTTT.

The chain joins TRBV7-2 to TRBJ1-2; the match to TRBD1 covers 8 bases. Germline V gene data show CDR1 as SGHTA and CDR2 as FQGNSA. CDR3 length equals 16 residues. V gave up 1 base and J gave up 5 bases; unmatched junction bases: 9. CDR3 sequence: CASSLGTGFGAYGYTF. The CDR3 region has the DNA TGTGCCAGCAGCTTAGGGACAGGGTTTGGGGCTTATGGCTACACCTTC. Complete variable domain (other parts from reference TRBV7-2 and TRBJ1-2): GAGVSQSPSNKVTEKGKDVELRCDPISGHTALYWYRQSLGQGLEFLIYFQGNSAPDKSGLPSDRFSAERTGGSVSTLTIQRTQQEDSAVYLCASSLGTGFGAYGYTFGSGTRLTVV.